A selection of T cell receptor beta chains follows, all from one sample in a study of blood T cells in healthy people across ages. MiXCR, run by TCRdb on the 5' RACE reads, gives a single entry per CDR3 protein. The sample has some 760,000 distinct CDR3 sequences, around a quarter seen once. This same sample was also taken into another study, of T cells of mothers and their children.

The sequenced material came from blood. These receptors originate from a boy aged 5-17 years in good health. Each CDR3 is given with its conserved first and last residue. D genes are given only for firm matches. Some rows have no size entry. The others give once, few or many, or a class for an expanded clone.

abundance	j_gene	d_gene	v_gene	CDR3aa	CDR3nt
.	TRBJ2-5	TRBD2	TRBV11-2	CASSSPSGSEKTQYF	TGTGCCAGCAGCTCTCCCAGCGGGAGTGAAAAGACCCAGTACTTC
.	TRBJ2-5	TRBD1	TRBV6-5	CASSWTGGGEETQYF	TGTGCCAGCAGCTGGACAGGGGGCGGTGAAGAGACCCAGTACTTC
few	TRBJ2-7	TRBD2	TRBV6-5	CASSYRLASVEQYF	TGTGCCAGCAGTTATCGACTAGCTTCCGTGGAGCAGTACTTC
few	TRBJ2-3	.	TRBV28	CASSLQHVTQYF	TGTGCCAGCAGCCTCCAACACGTTACGCAGTATTTT
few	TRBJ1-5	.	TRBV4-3	CASSQDRDTFNQPQHF	TGCGCCAGCAGCCAAGACCGGGACACCTTCAATCAGCCCCAGCATTTT
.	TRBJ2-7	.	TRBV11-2	CASSRAPGYEQYF	TGTGCCAGCAGCAGGGCCCCCGGCTACGAGCAGTACTTC
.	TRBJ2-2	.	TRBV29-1	CSVSAGGLRAGELFF	TGCAGCGTCTCCGCCGGAGGGTTAAGAGCCGGGGAGCTGTTTTTT
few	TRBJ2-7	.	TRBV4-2	CASSPDQEVTGLKGYEQYF	TGTGCCAGCAGCCCCGATCAAGAGGTAACAGGGTTAAAAGGGTACGAGCAGTACTTC
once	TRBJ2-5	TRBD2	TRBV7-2	CASSLGVAGYQETQYF	TGTGCCAGCAGCTTAGGGGTAGCGGGATACCAAGAGACCCAGTACTTC
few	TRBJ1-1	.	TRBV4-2	CASSQNNAGAHTEAFF	TGTGCCAGCAGCCAAAACAATGCGGGCGCCCACACTGAAGCTTTCTTT
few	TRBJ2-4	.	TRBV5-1	CASSLSEYLRGAKNIQYF	TGCGCCAGCAGCCTCAGTGAATACCTCAGAGGAGCCAAAAACATTCAGTACTTC
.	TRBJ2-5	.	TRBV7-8	CASSLEDNPQETRYF	TGTGCCAGCAGCTTAGAGGACAATCCCCAAGAGACCCGGTACTTC
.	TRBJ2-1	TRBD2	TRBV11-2	CASSLGWAGEGYNEQFF	TGTGCCAGCAGCTTAGGCTGGGCGGGAGAAGGATACAATGAGCAGTTCTTC
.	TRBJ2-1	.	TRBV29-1	CSVASEEQFF	TGCAGCGTCGCCTCTGAGGAGCAGTTCTTC
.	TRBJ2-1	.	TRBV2	CASSEEGPQFF	TGTGCCAGCAGTGAGGAGGGTCCCCAGTTCTTC
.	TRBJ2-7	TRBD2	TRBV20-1	CSARGLELAGYEQYF	TGCAGTGCTAGAGGCCTGGAGCTAGCGGGATACGAGCAGTACTTC
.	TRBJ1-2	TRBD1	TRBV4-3	CASSLASGTGGSGYTF	TGCGCCAGCAGCCTTGCTAGCGGGACAGGGGGCAGTGGCTACACCTTC
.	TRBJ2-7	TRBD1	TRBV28	CASSPNDRGYEQYF	TGTGCCAGCAGTCCGAACGACAGGGGATACGAGCAGTACTTC
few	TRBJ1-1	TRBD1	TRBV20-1	CSASAGTGNTEAFF	TGCAGTGCTTCTGCCGGGACAGGGAACACTGAAGCTTTCTTT
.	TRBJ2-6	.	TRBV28	CASSSRQGANVLTF	TGTGCCAGCAGTTCGAGGCAAGGGGCCAACGTCCTGACTTTC
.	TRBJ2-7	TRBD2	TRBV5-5	CASSFPGSGRPPYEQYF	TGTGCCAGCAGCTTTCCAGGTAGCGGGAGGCCCCCCTACGAGCAGTACTTC
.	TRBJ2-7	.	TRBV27	CASSFLGAGQSYEQYF	TGTGCCAGCAGTTTCCTTGGGGCGGGGCAGTCCTACGAGCAGTACTTC
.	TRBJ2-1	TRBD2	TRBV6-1	CASSRVGSGVYNEQFF	TGTGCCAGCAGCCGAGTGGGTAGCGGGGTTTACAATGAGCAGTTCTTC
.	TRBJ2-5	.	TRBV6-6	CASSSLGVLRETQYF	TGTGCCAGCAGTTCGCTAGGGGTGTTGAGAGAGACCCAGTACTTC
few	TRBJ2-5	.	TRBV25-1	CASSELDSWYQETQYF	TGTGCCAGCAGTGAATTAGACTCCTGGTACCAAGAGACCCAGTACTTC
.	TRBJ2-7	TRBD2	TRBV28	CDLSGGSYEQYF	TGTGACCTTAGCGGGGGCTCCTACGAGCAGTACTTC
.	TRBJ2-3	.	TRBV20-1	CSAIYPSTDTQYF	TGCAGTGCTATATACCCTAGCACAGATACGCAGTATTTT
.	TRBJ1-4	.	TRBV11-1	CASSIGRADTTNEKLFF	TGTGCCAGCAGCATAGGACGGGCAGACACAACTAATGAAAAACTGTTTTTT
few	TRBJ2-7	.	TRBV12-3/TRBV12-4	CASSWLAGYEQYF	TGTGCCAGCAGTTGGCTGGCTGGGTACGAGCAGTACTTC
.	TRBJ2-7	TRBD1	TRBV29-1	CSVVPGQGSYEQYF	TGCAGCGTTGTACCGGGACAGGGGTCCTACGAGCAGTACTTC
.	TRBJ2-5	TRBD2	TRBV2	CASRTLAVQETQYF	TGTGCCAGCAGAACTCTAGCGGTTCAAGAGACCCAGTACTTC
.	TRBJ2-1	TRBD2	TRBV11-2	CASSWSGRASNEQFF	TGTGCCAGCAGCTGGAGCGGGAGGGCCTCGAATGAGCAGTTCTTC
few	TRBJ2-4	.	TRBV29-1	CSVEGTNKNIQYF	TGCAGCGTTGAAGGGACAAACAAAAACATTCAGTACTTC
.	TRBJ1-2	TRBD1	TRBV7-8	CASNDRGRNGYTF	TGTGCAAGCAATGACAGGGGGCGAAATGGCTACACCTTC
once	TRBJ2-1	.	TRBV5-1	CASSRPAGRNEQFF	TGCGCCAGCAGCCGCCCTGCGGGGCGCAATGAGCAGTTCTTC
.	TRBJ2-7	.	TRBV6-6	CASSYNYEQYF	TGTGCCAGCAGTTACAACTACGAGCAGTACTTC
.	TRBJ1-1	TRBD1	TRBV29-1	CSVPGTGNTEAFF	TGCAGCGTCCCTGGGACAGGGAACACTGAAGCTTTCTTT
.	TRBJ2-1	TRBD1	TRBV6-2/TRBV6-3	CATSDSGTGDRNEQFF	TGTGCCACCAGTGACTCCGGGACAGGGGATCGGAATGAGCAGTTCTTC
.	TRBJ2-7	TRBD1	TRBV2	CASSEVTGGNEQYF	TGTGCCAGCAGTGAGGTGACAGGGGGGAACGAGCAGTACTTC
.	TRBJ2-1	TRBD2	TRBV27	CASSFAAGGYNEQFF	TGTGCCAGCAGTTTCGCAGCGGGAGGGTACAATGAGCAGTTCTTC
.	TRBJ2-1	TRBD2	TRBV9	CASSAIAGAINNEQFF	TGTGCCAGCAGCGCTATAGCGGGGGCCATAAACAATGAGCAGTTCTTC
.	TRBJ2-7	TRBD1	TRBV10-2	CASHDRGRYGEQYF	TGCGCCAGCCATGACAGGGGGCGGTACGGCGAGCAGTACTTC
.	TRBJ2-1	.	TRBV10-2	CASTPELSYNEQFF	TGCGCCAGCACTCCCGAGCTCTCCTACAATGAGCAGTTCTTC
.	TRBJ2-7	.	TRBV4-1	CASSQDGEAYEQYF	TGCGCCAGCAGCCAAGATGGGGAAGCCTACGAGCAGTACTTC
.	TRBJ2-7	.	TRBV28	CASSLVGTLSYEQYF	TGTGCCAGCAGTTTAGTGGGAACCTTATCCTACGAGCAGTACTTC
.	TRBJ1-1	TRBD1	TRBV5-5	CASRAPGGWGDTEAFF	TGTGCCAGCAGGGCTCCAGGGGGCTGGGGAGACACTGAAGCTTTCTTT
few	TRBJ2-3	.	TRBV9	CASSVLSGTITDTQYF	TGTGCCAGCAGCGTCCTTAGCGGAACTATCACAGATACGCAGTATTTT
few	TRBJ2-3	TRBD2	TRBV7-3	CASSLLGGASTDTQYF	TGTGCCAGCAGCCTACTCGGGGGGGCCAGCACAGATACGCAGTATTTT
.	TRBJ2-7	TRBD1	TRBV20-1	CSAGGQADFYEQYF	TGCAGTGCTGGTGGACAGGCGGATTTCTACGAGCAGTACTTC
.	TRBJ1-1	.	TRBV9	CASSPMGGGRTEAFF	TGTGCCAGCAGCCCCATGGGGGGGGGTCGAACTGAAGCTTTCTTT
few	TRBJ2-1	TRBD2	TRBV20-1	CSAKILLAGPNYNEQFF	TGCAGTGCTAAAATCCTACTAGCGGGGCCTAATTACAATGAGCAGTTCTTC
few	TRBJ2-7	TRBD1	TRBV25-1	CASSQRTGNTYEQYF	TGTGCCAGCAGTCAACGGACAGGGAATACCTACGAGCAGTACTTC
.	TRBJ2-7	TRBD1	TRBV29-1	CSVGWTGERGEQYF	TGCAGCGTCGGTTGGACAGGGGAGAGGGGCGAGCAGTACTTC
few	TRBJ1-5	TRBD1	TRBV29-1	CSVTGTGSEPQHF	TGCAGCGTCACCGGGACAGGGTCGGAGCCCCAGCATTTT
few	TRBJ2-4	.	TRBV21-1	CASSKWPGLAGKLAKNIQYF	TGTGCCAGCAGCAAATGGCCGGGACTAGCGGGCAAACTAGCCAAAAACATTCAGTACTTC
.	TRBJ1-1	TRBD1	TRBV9	CASSVGQRKTEAFF	TGTGCCAGCAGCGTGGGACAGAGAAAAACTGAAGCTTTCTTT
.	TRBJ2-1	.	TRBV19	CASSISVLNEQFF	TGTGCCAGTAGTATTTCGGTGCTCAATGAGCAGTTCTTC
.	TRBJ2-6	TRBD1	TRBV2	CASSESQGVIFGANVLTF	TGTGCCAGCAGTGAAAGCCAGGGGGTAATCTTTGGGGCCAACGTCCTGACTTTC
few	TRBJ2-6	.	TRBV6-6	CASSSRALRTGANVLTF	TGTGCCAGCAGTTCTCGGGCCTTACGGACTGGGGCCAACGTCCTGACTTTC